The entry below gives a single T cell receptor (beta chain) sequence along with its context. The antigen is unknown. One end of the junction varies from germline; a read error may be responsible. The data originate from a study of cytomegalovirus exposure and HLA in healthy donors. Findings and limits, study-wide: A later analysis found TCR association rates differed by HLA locus, highest for DRB1 and lowest for HLA-C.

Primers for the PCR totalled 60 Vbeta and 13 Jbeta. Produced via immunoSEQ multiplex PCR; TCRdb's table is partial and in-frame only. The data show about 84,000 clones, roughly 64% seen once. The CDR3 loop spans 14 amino acids. Germline V gene sequence: CDR1 MDHEN, CDR2 SYDVKM. This rearrangement joins TRBV28 to TRBJ2-1; 11 bases align to TRBD1. Sequencing was done on a sample of PBMCs. This receptor was taken from a middle-aged woman in good health and CMV-seropositive. CDR3 nucleotide sequence: TGTGTCAGCAGAAGGGACAGGGGGTTTAGTGAGCAGTTCTTC. Residues: CVSRRDRGFSEQFF.